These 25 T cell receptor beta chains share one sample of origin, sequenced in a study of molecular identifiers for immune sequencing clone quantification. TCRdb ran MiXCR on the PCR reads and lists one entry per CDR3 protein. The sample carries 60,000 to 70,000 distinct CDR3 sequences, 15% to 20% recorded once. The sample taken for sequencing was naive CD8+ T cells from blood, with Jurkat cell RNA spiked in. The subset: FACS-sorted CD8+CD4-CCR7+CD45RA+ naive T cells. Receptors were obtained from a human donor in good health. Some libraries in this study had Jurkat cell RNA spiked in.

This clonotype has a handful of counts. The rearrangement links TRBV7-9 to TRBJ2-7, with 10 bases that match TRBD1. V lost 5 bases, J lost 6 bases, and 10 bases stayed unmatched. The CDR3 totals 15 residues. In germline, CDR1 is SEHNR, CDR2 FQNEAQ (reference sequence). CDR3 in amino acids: CASSQTGTGDGEQYF. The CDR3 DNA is TGTGCCAGCAGCCAAACCGGGACAGGGGATGGCGAGCAGTACTTC.

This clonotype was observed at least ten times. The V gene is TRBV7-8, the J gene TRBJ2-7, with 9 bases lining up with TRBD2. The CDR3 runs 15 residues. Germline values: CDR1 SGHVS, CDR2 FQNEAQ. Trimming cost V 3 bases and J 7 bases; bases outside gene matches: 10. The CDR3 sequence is CASSLGSGTSWEQYF. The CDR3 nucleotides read TGTGCCAGCAGCTTGGGTTCCGGGACTAGCTGGGAGCAGTACTTC.

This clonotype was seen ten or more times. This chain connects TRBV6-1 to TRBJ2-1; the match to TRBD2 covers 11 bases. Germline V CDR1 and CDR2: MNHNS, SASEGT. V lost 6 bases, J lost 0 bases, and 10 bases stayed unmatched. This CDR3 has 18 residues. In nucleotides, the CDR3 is TGTGCCAGCAGAGCCGGGACTAGCGGCACGAGCTCCTACAATGAGCAGTTCTTC. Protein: CASRAGTSGTSSYNEQFF.

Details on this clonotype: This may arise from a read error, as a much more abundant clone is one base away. The CDR3 is CASSETGGYSPPHF. Here the CDR3 DNA reads TGTGCCAGCAGTGAGACAGGGGGCTATTCACCCCCCCACTTT. V is TRBV2 and J is TRBJ1-6; 10 bases map to TRBD1. Germline-derived CDR1 and CDR2 are SNHLY and FYNNEI. The CDR3 spans 14 residues. Full variable domain (missing parts from reference TRBV2 and TRBJ1-6): EPEVTQTPSHQVTQMGQEVILRCVPISNHLYFYWYRQILGQKVEFLVSFYNNEISEKSEIFDDQFSVERPDGSNFTLKIRSTKLEDSAMYFCASSETGGYSPPHFGNGTRLTVT.

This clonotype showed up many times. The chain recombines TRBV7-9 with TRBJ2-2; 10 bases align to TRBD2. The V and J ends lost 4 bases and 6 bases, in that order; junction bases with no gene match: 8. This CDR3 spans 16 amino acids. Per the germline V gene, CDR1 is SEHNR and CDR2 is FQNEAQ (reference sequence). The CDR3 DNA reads TGTGCCAGCAGCTCCTCTAGCGGGAGTCCGTCCGGGGAGCTGTTTTTT. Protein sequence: CASSSSSGSPSGELFF.

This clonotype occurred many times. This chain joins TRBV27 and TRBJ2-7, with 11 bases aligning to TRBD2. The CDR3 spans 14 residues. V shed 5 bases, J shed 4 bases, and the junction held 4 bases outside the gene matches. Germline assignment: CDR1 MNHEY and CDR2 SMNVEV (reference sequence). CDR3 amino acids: CASSMTSGTYEQYF. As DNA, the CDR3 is TGTGCCAGCAGTATGACTAGCGGGACGTACGAGCAGTACTTC.

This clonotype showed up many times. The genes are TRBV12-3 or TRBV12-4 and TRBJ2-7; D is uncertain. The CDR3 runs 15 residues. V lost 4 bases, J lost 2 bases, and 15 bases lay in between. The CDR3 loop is CASSSGFLDPYEQYF. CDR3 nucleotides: TGTGCCAGCAGTTCTGGATTCTTGGATCCCTACGAGCAGTACTTC.

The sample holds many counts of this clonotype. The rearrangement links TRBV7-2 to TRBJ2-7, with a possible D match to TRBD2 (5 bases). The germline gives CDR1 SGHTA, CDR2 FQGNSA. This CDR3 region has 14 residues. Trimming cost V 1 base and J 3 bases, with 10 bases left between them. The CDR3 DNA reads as TGTGCCAGCAGCTTAGGAGGACTTAACTACGAGCAGTACTTC. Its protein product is CASSLGGLNYEQYF. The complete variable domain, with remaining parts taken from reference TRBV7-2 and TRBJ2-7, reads GAGVSQSPSNKVTEKGKDVELRCDPISGHTALYWYRQSLGQGLEFLIYFQGNSAPDKSGLPSDRFSAERTGGSVSTLTIQRTQQEDSAVYLCASSLGGLNYEQYFGPGTRLTVT.

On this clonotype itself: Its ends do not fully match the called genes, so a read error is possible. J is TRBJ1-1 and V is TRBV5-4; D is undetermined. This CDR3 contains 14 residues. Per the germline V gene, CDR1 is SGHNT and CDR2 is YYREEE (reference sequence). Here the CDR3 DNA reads TGTGCCAGCAGCTTCAAAACTGAGGGAACTGGAGCTTTCTTT. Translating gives CASSFKTEGTGAFF.

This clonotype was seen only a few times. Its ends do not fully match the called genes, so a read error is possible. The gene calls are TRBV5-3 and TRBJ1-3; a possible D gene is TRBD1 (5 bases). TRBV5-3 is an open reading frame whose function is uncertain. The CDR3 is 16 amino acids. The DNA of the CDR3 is TGTGCCAGCAGCTTGGGGCTAGAAGACTCTGGAACCACCATATATTTT. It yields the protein CASSLGLEDSGTTIYF.

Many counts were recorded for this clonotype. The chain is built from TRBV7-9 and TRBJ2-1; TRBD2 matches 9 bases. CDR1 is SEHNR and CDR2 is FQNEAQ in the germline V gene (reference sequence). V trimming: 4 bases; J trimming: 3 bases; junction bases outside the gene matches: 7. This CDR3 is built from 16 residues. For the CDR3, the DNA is TGTGCCAGCAGCTCGGCTAGCGGGACCAACTACAATGAGCAGTTCTTC. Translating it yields CASSSASGTNYNEQFF.

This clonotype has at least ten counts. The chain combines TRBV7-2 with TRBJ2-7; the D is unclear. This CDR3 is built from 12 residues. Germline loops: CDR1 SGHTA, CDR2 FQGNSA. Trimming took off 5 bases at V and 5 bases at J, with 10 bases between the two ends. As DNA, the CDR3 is TGTGCCAGCAGCCCGATGGGAAACGAGCAGTACTTC. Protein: CASSPMGNEQYF.

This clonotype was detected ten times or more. The CDR3: CASSPYRGSYEQYF. CDR3 nucleotide sequence: TGTGCCAGCAGCCCTTACAGGGGGTCCTACGAGCAGTACTTC. The V gene is TRBV5-5, the J gene TRBJ2-7; TRBD1 matches 8 bases. Germline V CDR1 and CDR2: SGHKS, YYEKEE (reference sequence). With V trimmed by 4 bases and J by 1 base, 4 bases remained unmatched. This CDR3 has 14 residues.

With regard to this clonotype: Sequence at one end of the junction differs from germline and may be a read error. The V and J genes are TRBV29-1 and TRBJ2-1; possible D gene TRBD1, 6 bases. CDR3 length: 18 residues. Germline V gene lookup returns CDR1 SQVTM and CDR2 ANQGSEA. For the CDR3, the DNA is TGCAGCGTTGGGCAGGGGCGGCGCGGACCAAGCTCCTACAATGAGCAGTCCTTC. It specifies CSVGQGRRGPSSYNEQSF.

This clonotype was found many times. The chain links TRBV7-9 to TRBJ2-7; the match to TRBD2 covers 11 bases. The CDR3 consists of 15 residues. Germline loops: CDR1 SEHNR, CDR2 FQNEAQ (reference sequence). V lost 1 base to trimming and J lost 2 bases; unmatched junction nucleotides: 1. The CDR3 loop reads CASSLVTSGTYEQYF. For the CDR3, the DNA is TGTGCCAGCAGCTTAGTGACTAGCGGGACCTACGAGCAGTACTTC.

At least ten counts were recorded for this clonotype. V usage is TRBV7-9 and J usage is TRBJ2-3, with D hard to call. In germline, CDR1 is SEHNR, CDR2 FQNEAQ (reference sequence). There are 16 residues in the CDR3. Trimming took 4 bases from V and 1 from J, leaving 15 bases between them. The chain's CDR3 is CASSSDVDPGTDTQYF. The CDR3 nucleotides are TGTGCCAGCAGCTCGGACGTGGACCCGGGCACAGATACGCAGTATTTT.

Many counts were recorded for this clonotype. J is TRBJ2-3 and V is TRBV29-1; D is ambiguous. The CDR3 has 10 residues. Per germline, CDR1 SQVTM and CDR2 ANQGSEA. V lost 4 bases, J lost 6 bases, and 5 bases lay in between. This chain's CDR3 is CSVGADTQYF. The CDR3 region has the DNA TGCAGCGTTGGGGCGGATACGCAGTATTTT.

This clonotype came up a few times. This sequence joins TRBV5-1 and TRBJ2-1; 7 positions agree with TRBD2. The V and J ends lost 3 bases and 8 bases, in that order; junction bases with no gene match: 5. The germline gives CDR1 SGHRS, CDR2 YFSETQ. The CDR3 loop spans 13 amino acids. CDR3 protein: CASSSAGRDEQFF. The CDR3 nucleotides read TGCGCCAGCAGCTCAGCGGGAAGAGATGAGCAGTTCTTC. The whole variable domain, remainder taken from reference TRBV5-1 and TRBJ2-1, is KAGVTQTPRYLIKTRGQQVTLSCSPISGHRSVSWYQQTPGQGLQFLFEYFSETQRNKGNFPGRFSGRQFSNSRSEMNVSTLELGDSALYLCASSSAGRDEQFFGPGTRLTVL.

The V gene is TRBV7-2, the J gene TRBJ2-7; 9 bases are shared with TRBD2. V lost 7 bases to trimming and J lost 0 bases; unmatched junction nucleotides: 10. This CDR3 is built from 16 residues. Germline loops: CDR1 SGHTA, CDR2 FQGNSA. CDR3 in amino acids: CASKLGSSGSSYEQYF. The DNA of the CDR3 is TGTGCCAGCAAACTAGGGAGTAGCGGGAGCTCCTACGAGCAGTACTTC.

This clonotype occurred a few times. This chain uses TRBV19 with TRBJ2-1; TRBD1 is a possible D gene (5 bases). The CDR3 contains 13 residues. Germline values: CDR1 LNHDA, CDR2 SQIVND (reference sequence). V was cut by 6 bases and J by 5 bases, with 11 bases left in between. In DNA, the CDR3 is TGTGCCAGTAGGATTAGGGGAAACAATGAGCAGTTCTTC. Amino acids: CASRIRGNNEQFF. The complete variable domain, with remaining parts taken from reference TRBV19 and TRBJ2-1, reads DGGITQSPKYLFRKEGQNVTLSCEQNLNHDAMYWYRQDPGQGLRLIYYSQIVNDFQKGDIAEGYSVSREKKESFPLTVTSAQKNPTAFYLCASRIRGNNEQFFGPGTRLTVL.

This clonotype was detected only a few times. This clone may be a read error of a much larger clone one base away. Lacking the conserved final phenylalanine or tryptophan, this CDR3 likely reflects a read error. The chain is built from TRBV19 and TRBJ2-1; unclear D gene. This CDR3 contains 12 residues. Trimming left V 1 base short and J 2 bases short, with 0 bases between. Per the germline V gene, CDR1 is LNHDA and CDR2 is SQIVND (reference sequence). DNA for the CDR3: TGTGCCAGTAGTATAGCCTACAATGAGCAGTTCCTC. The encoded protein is CASSIAYNEQFL.

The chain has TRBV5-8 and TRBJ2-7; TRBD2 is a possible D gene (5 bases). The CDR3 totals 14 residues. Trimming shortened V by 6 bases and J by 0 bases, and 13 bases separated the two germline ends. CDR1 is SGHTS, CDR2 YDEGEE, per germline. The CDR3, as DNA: TGTGCCAGCACCGACCCTGACTACTCCTACGAGCAGTACTTC. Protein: CASTDPDYSYEQYF.

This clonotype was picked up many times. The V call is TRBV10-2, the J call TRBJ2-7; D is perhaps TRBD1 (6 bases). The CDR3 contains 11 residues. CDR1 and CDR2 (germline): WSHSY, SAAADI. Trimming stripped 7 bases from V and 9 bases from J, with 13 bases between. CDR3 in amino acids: CASTEGVVQYF. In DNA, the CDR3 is TGCGCCAGCACCGAGGGGGTGGTGCAGTACTTC.

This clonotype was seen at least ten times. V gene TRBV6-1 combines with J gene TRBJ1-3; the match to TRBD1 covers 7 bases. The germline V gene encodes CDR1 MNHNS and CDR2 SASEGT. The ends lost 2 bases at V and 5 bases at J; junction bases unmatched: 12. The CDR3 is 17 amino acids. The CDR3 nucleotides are TGTGCCAGCAGTGAACCCCTTGATCGGACAGGCAGAAACACCATATATTTT. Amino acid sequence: CASSEPLDRTGRNTIYF.

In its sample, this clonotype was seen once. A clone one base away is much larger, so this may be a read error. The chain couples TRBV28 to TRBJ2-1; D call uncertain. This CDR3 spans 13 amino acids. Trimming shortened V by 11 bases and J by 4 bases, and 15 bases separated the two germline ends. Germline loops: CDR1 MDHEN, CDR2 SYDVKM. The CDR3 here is CAGTGGEYNEQFF. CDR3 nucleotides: TGTGCCGGCACTGGCGGAGAGTACAATGAGCAGTTCTTC.